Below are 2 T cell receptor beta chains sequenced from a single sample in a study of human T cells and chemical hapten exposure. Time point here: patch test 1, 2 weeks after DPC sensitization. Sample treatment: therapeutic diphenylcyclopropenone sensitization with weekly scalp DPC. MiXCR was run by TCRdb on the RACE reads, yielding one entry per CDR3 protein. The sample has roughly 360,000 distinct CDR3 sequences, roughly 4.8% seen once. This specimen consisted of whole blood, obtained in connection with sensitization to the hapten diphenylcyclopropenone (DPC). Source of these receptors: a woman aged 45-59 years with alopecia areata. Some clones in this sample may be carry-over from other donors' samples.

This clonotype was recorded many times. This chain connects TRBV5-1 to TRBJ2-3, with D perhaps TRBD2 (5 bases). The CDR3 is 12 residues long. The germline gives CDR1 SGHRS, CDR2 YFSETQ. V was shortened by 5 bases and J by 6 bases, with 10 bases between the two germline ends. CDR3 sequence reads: CASREVGDTQYF. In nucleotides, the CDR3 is TGCGCCAGCAGGGAGGTCGGGGATACGCAGTATTTT.

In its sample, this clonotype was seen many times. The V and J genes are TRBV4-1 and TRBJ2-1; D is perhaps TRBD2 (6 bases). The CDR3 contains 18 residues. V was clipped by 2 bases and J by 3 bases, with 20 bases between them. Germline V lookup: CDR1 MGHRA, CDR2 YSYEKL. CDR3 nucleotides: TGCGCCAGCAGCCAATCGGGAGCAGGGAGGACTCTCTACAATGAGCAGTTCTTC. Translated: CASSQSGAGRTLYNEQFF.